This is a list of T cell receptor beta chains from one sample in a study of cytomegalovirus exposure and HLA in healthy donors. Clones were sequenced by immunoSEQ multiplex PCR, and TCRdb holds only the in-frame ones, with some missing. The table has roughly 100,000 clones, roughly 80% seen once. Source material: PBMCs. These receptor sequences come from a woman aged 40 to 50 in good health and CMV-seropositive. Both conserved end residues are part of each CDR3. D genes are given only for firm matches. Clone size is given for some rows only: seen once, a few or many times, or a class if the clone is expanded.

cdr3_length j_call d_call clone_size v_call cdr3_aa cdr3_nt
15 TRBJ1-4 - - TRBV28 CASTSYFRNYEKLFF TGTGCCAGCACCTCTTACTTCAGGAATTATGAAAAACTGTTTTTT
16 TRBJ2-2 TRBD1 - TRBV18 CASSPRTGMNTGELFF TGTGCCAGCTCACCTCGGACAGGGATGAACACCGGGGAGCTGTTTTTT
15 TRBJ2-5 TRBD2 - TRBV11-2 CASSSLTSGQETQYF TGTGCCAGCAGCTCCCTTACTAGCGGCCAAGAGACCCAGTACTTC
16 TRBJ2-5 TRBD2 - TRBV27 CASSLFPSGVKETQYF TGTGCCAGCAGTTTATTTCCTAGCGGGGTTAAAGAGACCCAGTACTTC
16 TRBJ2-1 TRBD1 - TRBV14 CASSHPRGLPGNEQFF TGTGCCAGCAGCCATCCCAGGGGGCTTCCTGGCAATGAGCAGTTCTTC
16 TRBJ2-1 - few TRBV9 CASSVGILESYNEQFF TGTGCCAGCAGCGTAGGAATCTTAGAGTCCTACAATGAGCAGTTCTTC
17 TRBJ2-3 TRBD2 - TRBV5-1 CASSLGLAIQGTDTQYF TGCGCCAGCAGCTTGGGACTAGCTATACAAGGCACAGATACGCAGTATTTT
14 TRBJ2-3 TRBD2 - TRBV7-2 CASSLGSLAATQYF TGTGCCAGCAGCTTAGGTAGTCTAGCGGCCACGCAGTATTTT
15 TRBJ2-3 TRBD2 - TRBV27 CASSLGAGGIDTQYF TGTGCCAGCAGCCTCGGGGCGGGAGGAATAGATACGCAGTATTTT
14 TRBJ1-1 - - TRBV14 CASSPLGGNTEAFF TGTGCCAGCAGCCCTCTCGGTGGGAACACTGAAGCTTTCTTT
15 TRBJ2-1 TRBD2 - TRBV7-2 CASSRLAGVGNEQFF TGTGCCAGCAGCCGACTAGCGGGAGTAGGTAATGAGCAGTTCTTC
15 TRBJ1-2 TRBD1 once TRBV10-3 CAIQRQGALNYGYTF TGTGCCATCCAGAGACAGGGGGCTTTAAACTATGGCTACACCTTC
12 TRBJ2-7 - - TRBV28 CASSLSGYEQYF TGTGCCAGCAGTTTATCGGGATACGAGCAGTACTTC
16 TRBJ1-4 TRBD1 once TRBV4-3 CASSARGAPGNEKLFF TGCGCCAGCAGTGCCAGGGGGGCCCCCGGTAATGAAAAACTGTTTTTT
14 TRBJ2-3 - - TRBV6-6 CASTRLGGTDTQYF TGTGCCTCCACCCGCCTCGGAGGCACAGATACGCAGTATTTT
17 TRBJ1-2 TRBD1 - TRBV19 CASRGSYTGGAGYGYTF TGTGCCAGTCGCGGTAGCTACACAGGGGGCGCGGGGTATGGCTACACCTTC
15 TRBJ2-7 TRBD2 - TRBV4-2 CASSQEESGGYEQYF TGTGCCAGCAGCCAAGAAGAAAGCGGGGGCTACGAGCAGTACTTC
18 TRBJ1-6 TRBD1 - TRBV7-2 CASSLTLQGAAYNSPLHF TGTGCCAGCAGCTTAACCCTCCAGGGGGCGGCCTATAATTCACCCCTCCACTTT
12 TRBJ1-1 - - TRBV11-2 CASSLGRTEAFF TGTGCCAGCAGCTTAGGGAGAACTGAAGCTTTCTTT
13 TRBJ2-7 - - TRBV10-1 CASSENLAYEQYF TGCGCCAGCAGTGAAAATCTAGCCTACGAGCAGTACTTC
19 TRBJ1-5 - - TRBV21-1 CASSKARSPGQSSNQPQHF TGTGCCAGCAGCAAAGCGCGATCACCGGGACAGAGCTCCAATCAGCCCCAGCATTTT
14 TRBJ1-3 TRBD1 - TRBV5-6 CASSARQGGNTIYF TGTGCCAGCAGCGCTCGACAGGGGGGAAACACCATATATTTT
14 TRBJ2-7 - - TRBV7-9 CASSANRVAYEQYF TGTGCCAGCAGCGCAAACAGGGTCGCCTACGAGCAGTACTTC
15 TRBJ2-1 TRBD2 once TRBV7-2 CASSPPGLADNEQFF TGTGCCAGCAGCCCACCGGGACTAGCGGATAATGAGCAGTTCTTC
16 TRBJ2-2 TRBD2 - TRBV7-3 CASSRLAGGNTGELFF TGTGCCAGCAGCCGACTAGCGGGGGGGAACACCGGGGAGCTGTTTTTT